One and the same sample provided the 5 T cell receptor beta chains below, sequenced in a study of blood T cell repertoires in COVID-19. Clones were sequenced by immunoSEQ multiplex PCR, and TCRdb holds only the in-frame ones, with some missing. The sample includes about 250,000 clones, 65% to 85% of them seen just once. The sample taken for sequencing was peripheral blood. These receptors were taken from a woman between 35 and 50 years old with active or convalescent COVID-19.

The genes are TRBV28 and TRBJ1-2, with D perhaps TRBD1 (6 bases). The CDR3 runs to 14 residues. V was trimmed by 5 bases and J by 6 bases, leaving 16 bases between them. Germline CDR1 and CDR2: MDHEN and SYDVKM. CDR3 amino acids: CASSPSFEGDGYTF. The CDR3 coding sequence is TGTGCCAGCAGTCCAAGTTTCGAGGGGGATGGCTACACCTTC.

The chain joins TRBV21-1 to TRBJ2-3; the D call in the table, TRBD1, was not verified against the DNA. TRBV21-1 is deemed a pseudogene. The CDR3 is made up of 14 amino acids. The CDR3 region is CASRAGTAGDTQYF. Written as DNA, the CDR3 is TGTGCCAGCAGGGCCGGGACAGCAGGAGATACGCAGTATTTT.

In DNA, the CDR3 is TGCGCCAGCAGCTTGGATGGGCGGGGGGGACCAGATACGCAGTATTTT. Translation: CASSLDGRGGPDTQYF. J is TRBJ2-3 and V is TRBV5-1; 9 nucleotides match TRBD2. Per the germline V gene, CDR1 is SGHRS and CDR2 is YFSETQ. Trimming removed 0 bases from V and 4 bases from J; junction bases left unmatched: 6. The CDR3 runs to 16 residues.

Comments on this clone: The sample has other DNA sequences that encode this CDR3 too. The chain is built from TRBV5-6 and TRBJ2-2, with TRBD2 matching over 7 bases. The V and J ends lost 4 bases and 0 bases, in that order; junction bases with no gene match: 6. Germline V gives CDR1 SGHDT, CDR2 YYEEEE. The CDR3 covers 16 residues. The CDR3 loop reads CASSPGGGANTGELFF. The CDR3 nucleotides are TGTGCCAGCAGCCCCGGTGGGGGGGCGAACACCGGGGAGCTGTTTTTT.

The chain joins TRBV7-3 to TRBJ2-3; 10 bases fit TRBD2. CDR1 and CDR2 (germline): SGHTA, FQGTGA. The CDR3 runs 14 residues. V lost 8 bases to trimming and J lost 5 bases; unmatched junction nucleotides: 7. CDR3 DNA: TGTGCCAGCCAAAGCGGGGGGGCAGGAGATACGCAGTATTTT. It translates to CASQSGGAGDTQYF.